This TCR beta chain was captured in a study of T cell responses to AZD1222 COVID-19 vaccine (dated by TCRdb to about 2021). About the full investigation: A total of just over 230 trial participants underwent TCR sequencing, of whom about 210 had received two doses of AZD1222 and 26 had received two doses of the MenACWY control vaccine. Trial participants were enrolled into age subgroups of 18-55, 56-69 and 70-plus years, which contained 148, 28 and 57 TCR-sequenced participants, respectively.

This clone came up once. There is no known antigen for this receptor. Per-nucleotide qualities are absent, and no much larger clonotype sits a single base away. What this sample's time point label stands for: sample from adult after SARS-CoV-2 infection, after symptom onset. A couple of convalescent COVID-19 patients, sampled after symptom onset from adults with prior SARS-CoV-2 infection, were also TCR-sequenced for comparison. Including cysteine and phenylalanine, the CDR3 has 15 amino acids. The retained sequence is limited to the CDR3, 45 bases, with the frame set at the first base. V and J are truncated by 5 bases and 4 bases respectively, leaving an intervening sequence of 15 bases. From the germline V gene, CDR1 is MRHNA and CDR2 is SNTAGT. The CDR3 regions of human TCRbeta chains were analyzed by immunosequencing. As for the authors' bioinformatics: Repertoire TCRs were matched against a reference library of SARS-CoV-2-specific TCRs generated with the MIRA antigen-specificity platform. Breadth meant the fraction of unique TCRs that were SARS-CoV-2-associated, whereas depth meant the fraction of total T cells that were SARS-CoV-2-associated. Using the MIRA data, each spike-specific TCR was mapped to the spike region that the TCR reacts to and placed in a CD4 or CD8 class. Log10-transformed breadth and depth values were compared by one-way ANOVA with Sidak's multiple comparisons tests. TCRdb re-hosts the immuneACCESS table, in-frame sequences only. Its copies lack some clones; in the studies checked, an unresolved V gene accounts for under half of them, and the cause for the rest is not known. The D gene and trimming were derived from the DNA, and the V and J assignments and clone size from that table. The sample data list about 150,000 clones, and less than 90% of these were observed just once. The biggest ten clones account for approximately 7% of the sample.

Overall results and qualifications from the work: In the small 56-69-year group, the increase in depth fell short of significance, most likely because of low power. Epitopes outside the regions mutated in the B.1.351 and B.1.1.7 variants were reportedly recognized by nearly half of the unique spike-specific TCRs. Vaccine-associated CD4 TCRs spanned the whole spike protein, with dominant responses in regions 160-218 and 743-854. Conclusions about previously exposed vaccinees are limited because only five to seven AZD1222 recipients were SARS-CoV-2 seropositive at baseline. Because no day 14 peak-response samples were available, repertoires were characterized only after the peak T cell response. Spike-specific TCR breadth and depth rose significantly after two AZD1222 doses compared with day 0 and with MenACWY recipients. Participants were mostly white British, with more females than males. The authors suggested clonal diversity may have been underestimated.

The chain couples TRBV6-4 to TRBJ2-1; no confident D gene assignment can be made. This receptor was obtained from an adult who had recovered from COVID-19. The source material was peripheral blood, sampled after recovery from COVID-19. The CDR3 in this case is CASSLDAAPYNEQFF. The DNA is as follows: TGTGCCAGCAGTCTGGATGCGGCACCGTACAATGAGCAGTTCTTC.